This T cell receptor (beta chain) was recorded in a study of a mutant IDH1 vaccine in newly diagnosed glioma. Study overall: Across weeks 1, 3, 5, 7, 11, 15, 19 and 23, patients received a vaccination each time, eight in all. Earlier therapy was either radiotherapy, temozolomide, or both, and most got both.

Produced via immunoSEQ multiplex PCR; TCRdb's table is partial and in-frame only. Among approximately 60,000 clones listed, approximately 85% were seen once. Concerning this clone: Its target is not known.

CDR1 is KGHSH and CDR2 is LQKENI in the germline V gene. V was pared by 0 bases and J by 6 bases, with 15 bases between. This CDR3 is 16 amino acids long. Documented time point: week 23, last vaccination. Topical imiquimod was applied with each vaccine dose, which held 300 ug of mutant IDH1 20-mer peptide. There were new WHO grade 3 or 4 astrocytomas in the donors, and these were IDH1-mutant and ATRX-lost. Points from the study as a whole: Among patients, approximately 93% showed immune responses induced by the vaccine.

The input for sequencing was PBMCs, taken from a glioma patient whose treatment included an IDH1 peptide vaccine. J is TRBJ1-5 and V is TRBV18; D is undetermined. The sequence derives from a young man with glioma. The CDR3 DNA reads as TGTGCCAGCTCACCACCCGGCCTCGCGGGGAGTCAGCCCCAGCATTTT. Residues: CASSPPGLAGSQPQHF. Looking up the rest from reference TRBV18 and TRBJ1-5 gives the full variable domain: NAGVMQNPRHLVRRRGQEARLRCSPMKGHSHVYWYRQLPEEGLKFMVYLQKENIIDESGMPKERFSAEFPKEGPSILRIQQVVRGDSAAYFCASSPPGLAGSQPQHFGDGTRLSIL.